The 26 T cell receptor beta chains below all came from one sample that was sequenced in a study of cytomegalovirus exposure and HLA in healthy donors. A multiplex PCR was run with 60 Vbeta primers and 13 Jbeta primers. Assay used: immunoSEQ multiplex PCR; TCRdb lists only in-frame clones, some missing. Among about 200,000 clones listed, 70% were seen once. Material for sequencing was PBMCs. These receptors originate from a man aged 40-49 years in good health and CMV-seropositive.

J is TRBJ2-7 and V is TRBV6-5; a weak D match, TRBD2 (6 bases). Germline V gives CDR1 MNHEY, CDR2 SVGAGI. The length of the CDR3 is 16 residues. Trimming stripped 0 bases from V and 2 bases from J, with 14 bases between. The CDR3 loop reads CASSYSNYGGAYEQYF. CDR3 DNA: TGTGCCAGCAGTTACTCGAATTACGGGGGAGCCTACGAGCAGTACTTC.

The chain has TRBV7-8 and TRBJ2-5, with 10 bases fitting TRBD2. The better agreement between TRBJ2-7 and the DNA end casts doubt on the J call. This CDR3 region has 19 residues. CDR1 SGHVS and CDR2 FQNEAQ come from the germline V gene. CDR3 in DNA: TGTGCCAGCAGCGCATCACTAGCGGGGAAAGGGGGCCCGGAGTACGAGCAGTACTTC. Translating gives CASSASLAGKGGPEYEQYF.

This clone turned up a few times. The rearrangement joins TRBV7-9 to TRBJ2-3, with 10 bases fitting TRBD2. Germline lookup yields CDR1 SEHNR and CDR2 FQNEAQ (reference sequence). The CDR3 runs to 15 residues. The ends lost 4 bases at V and 2 bases at J; junction bases unmatched: 3. The CDR3 DNA is TGTGCCAGCAGCTCAGGGACTAGCGACACAGATACGCAGTATTTT. This gives the protein CASSSGTSDTDTQYF.

V gene TRBV7-9 combines with J gene TRBJ1-5; unclear D gene. CDR1 and CDR2 from the germline V gene are SEHNR and FQNEAQ (reference sequence). V was clipped by 1 base and J by 0 bases, with 7 bases between them. The CDR3 covers 15 residues. CDR3 DNA sequence: TGTGCCAGCAGCTTAGAAGGAGATAGCAATCAGCCCCAGCATTTT. It specifies CASSLEGDSNQPQHF.

The chain links TRBV18 to TRBJ2-7; 8 bases are a match to TRBD1. This CDR3 contains 14 residues. The J segment lost 2 bases and the V segment lost 2 bases, leaving 2 bases of the junction unmatched. Looked up from germline, CDR1 is KGHSH and CDR2 is LQKENI. In DNA form, the CDR3 reads TGTGCCAGCTCACCAGAGGACAGGGCCTACGAGCAGTACTTC. Amino acid sequence: CASSPEDRAYEQYF.

This clone has more than one count but fewer than ten. This chain joins TRBV6-5 and TRBJ2-3; 8 bases line up with TRBD1. The germline V gene has CDR1 MNHEY and CDR2 SVGAGI. Trimming at V came to 0 bases and at J to 1 base, leaving 0 bases not matched to a gene. This CDR3 contains 15 residues. The CDR3, as DNA: TGTGCCAGCAGTTACTCGGACAGGGGCACAGATACGCAGTATTTT. Its protein is CASSYSDRGTDTQYF.

The V gene is TRBV27, the J gene TRBJ1-6, with D possibly being TRBD1 (5 bases). CDR1 MNHEY and CDR2 SMNVEV come from the germline V gene (reference sequence). The CDR3 is 15 residues long. The V gene lost 2 bases and the J gene lost 8 bases, with 13 bases spanning the gap. As DNA, the CDR3 is TGTGCCAGCAGTTTACAGGGCCCCTCTTATTCACCCCTCCACTTT. This encodes CASSLQGPSYSPLHF.

The rearrangement uses TRBV2 and TRBJ1-4; D remains ambiguous. Per the germline V gene, CDR1 is SNHLY and CDR2 is FYNNEI. This CDR3 is 11 amino acids long. Trimming took off 5 bases at V and 7 bases at J, with 5 bases between the two ends. As DNA, the CDR3 is TGTGCCAGCAGTTACGGTGAAAAACTGTTTTTT. Translating gives CASSYGEKLFF.

The chain recombines TRBV6-5 with TRBJ2-7; D may be TRBD2 (6 bases). The CDR3 is made up of 13 amino acids. V lost 6 bases and J 6 bases, leaving 15 bases between the germline ends. Germline V gene data show CDR1 as MNHEY and CDR2 as SVGAGI. The CDR3 reads CASSVLGGSEQYF. Written as DNA, the CDR3 is TGTGCCAGCAGCGTACTCGGGGGTTCCGAGCAGTACTTC.

The rearrangement links TRBV28 to TRBJ2-2, with a tentative D call TRBD1 (6 bases). The CDR3 sequence is 16 residues long. Germline V gene sequence: CDR1 MDHEN, CDR2 SYDVKM. Trimming stripped 0 bases from V and 1 base from J, with 9 bases between. The CDR3 protein is CASSLWGQRNTGELFF. The DNA of the CDR3 is TGTGCCAGCAGTTTATGGGGACAAAGGAACACCGGGGAGCTGTTTTTT.

CDR3 residues: CASRSGGPNTDTQYF. DNA for the CDR3: TGTGCCAGCCGAAGCGGGGGGCCTAACACAGATACGCAGTATTTT. V is TRBV5-4 and J is TRBJ2-3; 9 positions match TRBD2. Germline loops: CDR1 SGHNT, CDR2 YYREEE (reference sequence). The CDR3 spans 15 residues. V lost 7 bases, J lost 2 bases, and 8 bases stayed unmatched.

This clone was detected only a few times. The chain uses TRBV21-1 and TRBJ2-7; the table's D call, TRBD2, was not checked against the DNA. TRBV21-1 counts as a pseudogene. The CDR3 sequence is 16 residues long. The CDR3 sequence is CASSLRLGGGPYEQYF. The CDR3 nucleotides read TGTGCCAGCAGTCTCCGCTTGGGGGGGGGCCCCTACGAGCAGTACTTC.

This chain links TRBV19 with TRBJ1-1; tentatively, D is TRBD1 (5 bases). In germline, CDR1 is LNHDA, CDR2 SQIVND (reference sequence). The CDR3 spans 13 residues. Between the trimmed V and J ends, which lost 5 bases and 5 bases, there was a span of 12 bases. Here the CDR3 reads CASSWGSRTEAFF. The CDR3 region has the DNA TGTGCCAGTAGTTGGGGCTCTCGGACTGAAGCTTTCTTT. The full variable domain, completed using reference TRBV19 and TRBJ1-1, is DGGITQSPKYLFRKEGQNVTLSCEQNLNHDAMYWYRQDPGQGLRLIYYSQIVNDFQKGDIAEGYSVSREKKESFPLTVTSAQKNPTAFYLCASSWGSRTEAFFGQGTRLTVV.

In this sample, this clone turned up a few times. The rearrangement joins TRBV11-2 to TRBJ2-7; D unclear. This CDR3 region has 14 residues. Deletions cut 3 bases from V and 7 bases from J, with 16 bases between. Germline lookup yields CDR1 SGHAT and CDR2 FQNNGV. The CDR3 DNA is TGTGCCAGCAGCTTGGAACGGGTAATACTAGAGCAGTACTTC. Translation: CASSLERVILEQYF.

The chain is built from TRBV19 and TRBJ2-3; 8 bases map to TRBD2. CDR1 LNHDA and CDR2 SQIVND come from the germline V gene (reference sequence). CDR3 size: 18 residues. J was trimmed by 0 bases and V by 1 base; bases with no gene match: 9. The CDR3 bases are TGTGCCAGTAGTATAGGCGTGGGGGGACTAGGAAGCACAGATACGCAGTATTTT. As protein: CASSIGVGGLGSTDTQYF.

The chain has TRBV29-1 and TRBJ1-2; TRBD1 matches at 7 bases. The length of the CDR3 is 12 residues. Germline values: CDR1 SQVTM, CDR2 ANQGSEA. The V and J ends lost 3 bases and 7 bases, in that order; junction bases with no gene match: 5. The CDR3 bases are TGCAGCGTTGAGGGCAGGGGGACTGGCTACACCTTC. Its translation: CSVEGRGTGYTF.

The gene calls are TRBV6-4 and TRBJ1-2; maybe TRBD1 (6 bases). V was trimmed by 5 bases and J by 0 bases, leaving 10 bases between them. CDR3 length equals 14 residues. Germline V gene lookup returns CDR1 MRHNA and CDR2 SNTAGT. The CDR3 is CASSTTGTNYGYTF. CDR3 DNA: TGTGCCAGCAGTACCACAGGGACTAACTATGGCTACACCTTC.

The V call is TRBV5-4, the J call TRBJ1-2; 7 bases agree with TRBD1. Germline-derived CDR1 and CDR2 are SGHNT and YYREEE (reference sequence). CDR3 length equals 13 residues. V lost 4 bases and J lost 6; bases outside the gene matches: 6. CDR3 nucleotide sequence: TGTGCCAGCAGCAATACAGGGGCAAATGGCTACACCTTC. Translating gives CASSNTGANGYTF.

The chain has TRBV5-4 and TRBJ2-7; 9 bases are shared with TRBD2. Germline V gene sequence: CDR1 SGHNT, CDR2 YYREEE (reference sequence). J gave up 7 bases and V 4 bases, and 9 bases lay outside the gene matches. CDR3 size: 14 residues. The CDR3 DNA is TGTGCCAGCAGCGCCTCAGGACTAGCGAGGGAGCAGTACTTC. Its protein product is CASSASGLAREQYF. Complete variable domain (other parts from reference TRBV5-4 and TRBJ2-7): ETGVTQSPTHLIKTRGQQVTLRCSSQSGHNTVSWYQQALGQGPQFIFQYYREEENGRGNFPPRFSGLQFPNYSSELNVNALELDDSALYLCASSASGLAREQYFGPGTRLTVT.

The CDR3 nucleotides are TGTGCCATCAGTGAGGGCACCCCGGAGACCCAGTACTTC. This gives the protein CAISEGTPETQYF. The chain combines TRBV10-3 with TRBJ2-5; D remains unclear. CDR3 length: 13 amino acids. V gave up 2 bases and J gave up 5 bases, with 9 bases separating them. Germline V gene sequence: CDR1 ENHRY, CDR2 SYGVKD.

The J gene is TRBJ1-5, the V gene TRBV27; D not resolved. Germline V CDR1 and CDR2: MNHEY, SMNVEV (reference sequence). This CDR3 spans 13 amino acids. Written as DNA, the CDR3 is TGTGCTTCTAGCGGGAGGGCTAGTCAGCCCCAGCATTTT. Translation gives CASSGRASQPQHF.

The chain uses TRBV4-1 and TRBJ1-2; 9 bases fit TRBD1. There are 16 residues in the CDR3. From germline, CDR1 is MGHRA and CDR2 YSYEKL. The V segment lost 0 bases and the J segment 3 bases; nucleotides outside the gene matches: 5. The CDR3 DNA is TGCGCCAGCAGCCAAGATCGGGACAGGGCCCACTATGGCTACACCTTC. This sequence encodes CASSQDRDRAHYGYTF.

This sequence joins TRBV4-2 and TRBJ2-1, with TRBD2 matching 14 bases. CDR1 and CDR2 (germline): LGHNA, YNFKEQ. The CDR3 is made up of 17 amino acids. Trimming took 0 bases from V and 6 from J; bases not matched to a gene: 4. CDR3 protein: CASSQEPGLAGVNEQFF. The CDR3 DNA reads TGTGCCAGCAGCCAAGAGCCGGGACTAGCGGGGGTCAATGAGCAGTTCTTC.

This clone has just a few counts. The chain couples TRBV27 to TRBJ2-7, with 7 bases identical to TRBD2. The V gene's germline CDR1 is MNHEY and CDR2 SMNVEV (reference sequence). CDR3 length equals 16 residues. Trimming took 7 bases from V and 4 from J; bases not matched to a gene: 16. CDR3: CASTTQRRGLIYEQYF. The CDR3 nucleotides are TGTGCCAGCACCACCCAGAGGCGGGGGTTAATATACGAGCAGTACTTC.

V gene TRBV19 combines with J gene TRBJ1-5; D is possibly TRBD1 (5 bases). V lost 5 bases to trimming and J lost 8 bases, with 13 bases between them. The CDR3 loop spans 13 amino acids. Germline lookup yields CDR1 LNHDA and CDR2 SQIVND (reference sequence). CDR3: CASSLAGFEPQHF. The DNA for the CDR3 is TGTGCCAGTAGTCTAGCAGGGTTTGAGCCCCAGCATTTT.

The V and J genes are TRBV5-4 and TRBJ2-2; 9 nucleotides agree with TRBD2. The V gene end was trimmed by 2 bases and the J gene end by 2 bases; junction bases not matched to a gene: 4. The germline V gene has CDR1 SGHNT and CDR2 YYREEE (reference sequence). CDR3 length: 16 residues. The CDR3 spells CASSLRGGANTGELFF. CDR3 in DNA: TGTGCCAGCAGCTTACGCGGGGGGGCCAACACCGGGGAGCTGTTTTTT.